Below, 5 T cell receptor beta chains from the same sample are listed, as sequenced in a study of identifying expanded T cells in peripheral blood. The table came from immunoSEQ multiplex PCR; TCRdb's copy has only in-frame clones and leaves some out. The sample has 100,000 to 150,000 clones, approximately 80% seen once; the top ten hold roughly 3.3%. The source material was blood. The receptor source for this set is a person aged 18 to 70 in good health.

This clone was recorded a few times. The chain uses TRBV2 and TRBJ1-2; 7 positions match TRBD1. The germline V gene encodes CDR1 SNHLY and CDR2 FYNNEI. J was trimmed by 2 bases and V by 2 bases; bases with no gene match: 5. The CDR3 consists of 15 residues. CDR3 in amino acids: CASSERTGLNYGYTF. CDR3 nucleotides: TGTGCCAGCAGTGAACGGACAGGCCTAAACTATGGCTACACCTTC.

This clone was seen a few times. The chain links TRBV5-1 to TRBJ2-7; 7 bases map to TRBD1. V lost 0 bases and J lost 12; bases outside the gene matches: 9. Germline CDR1 reads SGHRS; CDR2 reads YFSETQ. This CDR3 contains 13 residues. As DNA, the CDR3 is TGCGCCAGCAGCTTGGGACAGGGTGAGCCCGGGTACTTC. It yields the protein CASSLGQGEPGYF.

The rearrangement links TRBV4-1 to TRBJ1-1, with D tentatively TRBD1 (5 bases). The ends were cut back, 1 base at V and 4 bases at J, with 7 bases in the middle. Germline V CDR1 and CDR2: MGHRA, YSYEKL. This CDR3 has 13 amino acids. In DNA form, the CDR3 reads TGCGCCAGCAGCCAAGCCAGGGCCACTGAAGCTTTCTTT. Its translation: CASSQARATEAFF.

This clone has only one observation. This chain joins TRBV7-9 and TRBJ2-7; 7 bases are shared with TRBD2. With V trimmed by 2 bases and J by 9 bases, 7 bases remained unmatched. The CDR3 totals 13 residues. Germline V gives CDR1 SEHNR, CDR2 FQNEAQ (reference sequence). The CDR3: CASSLSSGGRQYF. The CDR3, as DNA: TGTGCCAGCAGCTTAAGTTCGGGGGGACGGCAGTACTTC.

About this clone itself: Other DNA sequences in this sample translate to the same CDR3. This chain joins TRBV30 and TRBJ1-1; D is unclear. Looked up from germline, CDR1 is GTSNPN and CDR2 is SVGIG (reference sequence). This CDR3 has 12 residues. V was clipped by 3 bases and J by 1 base, with 6 bases between them. The CDR3 DNA sequence: TGTGCCTGGAGCCCACAGAACACTGAAGCTTTCTTT. Its translation: CAWSPQNTEAFF. Based on the CDR3 plus reference TRBV30 and TRBJ1-1, the full variable domain is SQTIHQWPATLVQPVGSPLSLECTVEGTSNPNLYWYRQAAGRGLQLLFYSVGIGQISSEVPQNLSASRPQDRQFILSSKKLLLSDSGFYLCAWSPQNTEAFFGQGTRLTVV.